Each of the 18 T cell receptor beta chains below was sequenced from the same sample in a study of blood T cell repertoires in COVID-19. Here immunoSEQ multiplex PCR was the method, and the copy in TCRdb shows in-frame clones only, minus some. The table lists roughly 180,000 clones, about 84% of them singletons. The sequenced material came from peripheral blood. The receptors stem from a human donor in a cohort sampled during active COVID-19.

The chain uses TRBV27 and TRBJ2-5, with 8 bases matching TRBD1. The J segment lost 0 bases and the V segment lost 3 bases, leaving 3 bases of the junction unmatched. The CDR3 totals 15 residues. The V gene's germline CDR1 is MNHEY and CDR2 SMNVEV (reference sequence). DNA of the CDR3: TGTGCCAGCAGTTTGGCAGGGGGCGACCAAGAGACCCAGTACTTC. It translates to CASSLAGGDQETQYF.

V and J are TRBV2 and TRBJ2-1, with a weak D call TRBD2 (7 bases). Germline values: CDR1 SNHLY, CDR2 FYNNEI. V lost 6 bases to trimming and J lost 4 bases, with 19 bases between them. The CDR3 totals 16 residues. The CDR3 protein is CASRDGSGGGYNEQFF. The CDR3 DNA reads as TGTGCCAGCAGGGACGGTTCGGGGGGCGGTTACAATGAGCAGTTCTTC.

V is TRBV11-1 and J is TRBJ2-7; 10 bases map to TRBD1. The V segment lost 5 bases and the J segment 6 bases; nucleotides outside the gene matches: 10. Looked up from germline, CDR1 is SGHAT and CDR2 is FQDESV (reference sequence). This CDR3 is built from 15 residues. The CDR3 spells CASSLTGGAFSEQYF. The CDR3 region has the DNA TGTGCCAGCAGCCTGACAGGGGGCGCATTCTCCGAGCAGTACTTC.

The chain is built from TRBV11-3 and TRBJ2-5, with D maybe TRBD2 (5 bases). Germline CDR1 is SGHNT and CDR2 is YENEEA. Trimming removed 0 bases at V and 3 bases at J, with 11 bases between. The CDR3 is 15 amino acids. In DNA, the CDR3 is TGTGCCAGCAGCTTAGATTCCCCGGGAAAAGAGACCCAGTACTTC. The encoded protein is CASSLDSPGKETQYF.

V usage is TRBV11-2 and J usage is TRBJ2-7; 9 bases match TRBD1. Losses at the gene ends were 5 bases for V and 7 bases for J; bases not matched to a gene: 6. The germline V gene encodes CDR1 SGHAT and CDR2 FQNNGV. The CDR3 spans 13 residues. The DNA for the CDR3 is TGTGCCAGCAGCCCCCGGACAGGGGTTGAGCAGTACTTC. Encoded protein: CASSPRTGVEQYF.

The CDR3 sequence is CASTKQGSTEAFF. As DNA, the CDR3 is TGTGCCAGCACAAAACAGGGTAGCACTGAAGCTTTCTTT. The chain employs TRBV25-1 and TRBJ1-1; D is perhaps TRBD1 (6 bases). Looked up from germline, CDR1 is MGHDK and CDR2 is SYGVNS. Trimming left V 7 bases short and J 4 bases short, with 13 bases between. The CDR3 is 13 amino acids. The whole variable domain, remainder taken from reference TRBV25-1 and TRBJ1-1, is EADIYQTPRYLVIGTGKKITLECSQTMGHDKMYWYQQDPGMELHLIHYSYGVNSTEKGDLSSESTVSRIRTEHFPLTLESARPSHTSQYLCASTKQGSTEAFFGQGTRLTVV.

This chain uses TRBV4-1 with TRBJ2-1, with TRBD1 as a possible D gene (5 bases). This CDR3 spans 15 amino acids. The germline V gene encodes CDR1 MGHRA and CDR2 YSYEKL. V gave up 4 bases and J gave up 3 bases, with 13 bases separating them. As DNA, the CDR3 is TGCGCCAGCAGCCCACAGGCATTAAGCTACAATGAGCAGTTCTTC. Encoded protein: CASSPQALSYNEQFF.

This clone has only one observation. V gene TRBV5-5 combines with J gene TRBJ1-2; 9 bases align to TRBD1. Germline V CDR1 and CDR2: SGHKS, YYEKEE (reference sequence). CDR3 length: 16 residues. V trimming: 0 bases; J trimming: 0 bases; junction bases outside the gene matches: 3. CDR3 in amino acids: CASSLGQGVANYGYTF. The CDR3 DNA follows: TGTGCCAGCAGCTTGGGACAGGGGGTGGCTAACTATGGCTACACCTTC.

This chain links TRBV11-2 with TRBJ1-4, with D perhaps TRBD1 (6 bases). The V gene's germline CDR1 is SGHAT and CDR2 FQNNGV. The ends were cut back, 5 bases at V and 1 base at J, with 17 bases in the middle. CDR3 size: 17 residues. This CDR3 reads CASSTHLPGETNEKLFF. CDR3 nucleotide sequence: TGTGCCAGCAGCACCCATCTTCCAGGGGAAACTAATGAAAAACTGTTTTTT.

In DNA, the CDR3 is TGTGCCAGCAGCCCTGTGCGACTAGCGGGGCAAGAGACCCAGTACTTC. Its protein is CASSPVRLAGQETQYF. The rearrangement links TRBV4-2 to TRBJ2-5, with 11 positions matching TRBD2. This CDR3 is 16 amino acids long. The germline V gene has CDR1 LGHNA and CDR2 YNFKEQ. After removal of 4 bases from V and 2 bases from J, the junction contained 6 bases not matched to a gene.

This CDR3 is CASSQDGQRGSYEQYF. DNA for the CDR3: TGTGCCAGCAGCCAAGATGGCCAGCGGGGATCCTACGAGCAGTACTTC. This chain uses TRBV4-2 with TRBJ2-7; TRBD2 aligns across 7 bases. Germline V gives CDR1 LGHNA, CDR2 YNFKEQ. After removal of 0 bases from V and 1 base from J, the junction contained 6 bases not matched to a gene. The CDR3 loop spans 16 amino acids.

The V and J genes are TRBV24-1 and TRBJ2-2, with 8 bases lining up with TRBD1. V lost 3 bases and J lost 5; bases outside the gene matches: 7. The germline CDR1 and CDR2 sequences are KGHDR and SFDVKD. CDR3 size: 16 residues. The CDR3 loop is CATSDPRQGATGELFF. The CDR3 nucleotides read TGTGCCACCAGTGATCCCCGGCAGGGGGCAACCGGGGAGCTGTTTTTT.

The V and J genes are TRBV6-5 and TRBJ2-7, with 11 bases that match TRBD1. Germline V gene data show CDR1 as MNHEY and CDR2 as SVGAGI. This CDR3 region has 14 residues. Trimming took 5 bases from V and 6 from J; bases not matched to a gene: 6. The CDR3 loop is CASSPDRGLGEQYF. The CDR3 DNA reads as TGTGCCAGCAGTCCGGACAGGGGGCTAGGCGAGCAGTACTTC.

The chain employs TRBV12-3 or TRBV12-4 and TRBJ1-1; D is unclear. The ends were cut back, 3 bases at V and 5 bases at J, with 7 bases in the middle. The CDR3 is 12 amino acids. CDR3 residues: CASSFRWTEAFF. The CDR3 bases are TGTGCCAGCAGTTTTCGGTGGACTGAAGCTTTCTTT.

The chain links TRBV7-9 to TRBJ2-7, with a weak D call TRBD1 (5 bases). Trimming removed 4 bases at V and 1 base at J, with 8 bases between. Germline values: CDR1 SEHNR, CDR2 FQNEAQ (reference sequence). CDR3 length: 13 residues. The CDR3 spells CASSSDRSYEQYF. CDR3 nucleotides: TGTGCCAGCAGCTCCGACAGATCCTACGAGCAGTACTTC. Drawing the rest from reference TRBV7-9 and TRBJ2-7, the complete variable domain is DTGVSQNPRHKITKRGQNVTFRCDPISEHNRLYWYRQTLGQGPEFLTYFQNEAQLEKSRLLSDRFSAERPKGSFSTLEIQRTEQGDSAMYLCASSSDRSYEQYFGPGTRLTVT.

In this sample, this clone turned up a few times. This sequence joins TRBV23-1 and TRBJ1-1; 9 positions agree with TRBD1. TRBV23-1 is filed as an ORF, its function uncertain. CDR3 size: 16 residues. With 1 base clipped from V and 2 bases from J, the junction kept 5 bases outside the gene matches. The CDR3 DNA sequence: TGCGCCAGCAGTCAATGGGACAGGGAACTAAACACTGAAGCTTTCTTT. Its protein is CASSQWDRELNTEAFF.

The V and J genes are TRBV9 and TRBJ2-1; the match to TRBD2 covers 9 bases. The germline gives CDR1 SGDLS, CDR2 YYNGEE. The length of the CDR3 is 14 residues. V was pared by 3 bases and J by 10 bases, with 8 bases of the junction left unmatched. The CDR3, as DNA: TGTGCCAGCAGCGAACTTACCGGGACTAGCGAGCAGTTCTTC. It encodes CASSELTGTSEQFF.

The chain carries TRBV10-2 and TRBJ2-7; unclear D gene. Trimming left V 2 bases short and J 6 bases short, with 5 bases between. Germline V CDR1 and CDR2: WSHSY, SAAADI. CDR3 size: 11 residues. The CDR3 loop is CASSESSEQYF. The CDR3 DNA reads TGCGCCAGCAGTGAGAGCTCCGAGCAGTACTTC.